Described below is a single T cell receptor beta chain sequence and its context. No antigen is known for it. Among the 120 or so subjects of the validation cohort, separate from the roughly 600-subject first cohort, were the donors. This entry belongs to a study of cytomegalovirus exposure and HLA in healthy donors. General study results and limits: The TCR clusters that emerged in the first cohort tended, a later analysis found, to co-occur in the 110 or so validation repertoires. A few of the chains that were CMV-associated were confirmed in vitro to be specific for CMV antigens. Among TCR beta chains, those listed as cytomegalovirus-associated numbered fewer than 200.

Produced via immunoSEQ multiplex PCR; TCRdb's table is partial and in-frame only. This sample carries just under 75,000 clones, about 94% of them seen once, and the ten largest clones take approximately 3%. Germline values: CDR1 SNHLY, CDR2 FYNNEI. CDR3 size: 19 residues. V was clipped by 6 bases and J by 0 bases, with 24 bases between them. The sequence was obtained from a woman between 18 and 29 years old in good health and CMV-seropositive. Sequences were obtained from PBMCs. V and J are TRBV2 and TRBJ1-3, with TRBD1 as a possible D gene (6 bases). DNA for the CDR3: TGTGCCAGCAGGCCGACATCCTGGGACAAAAAGGGCTCTGGAAACACCATATATTTT. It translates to CASRPTSWDKKGSGNTIYF.